The 2 T cell receptor beta chains below were found in one sample sequenced in a study of cytomegalovirus exposure and HLA in healthy donors. The PCR contained 60 Vbeta and 13 Jbeta primers. The table came from immunoSEQ multiplex PCR; TCRdb's copy has only in-frame clones and leaves some out. The sample holds 90,000 to 120,000 clones, roughly three quarters seen once. The sample consisted of PBMCs. Source of these receptors: a woman in her fifties or sixties in good health and CMV-seropositive.

The V gene is TRBV5-1, the J gene TRBJ2-6; 9 bases fit TRBD1. The CDR3 spans 18 residues. Trimming cost V 0 bases and J 0 bases; bases outside gene matches: 4. Germline V gene lookup returns CDR1 SGHRS and CDR2 YFSETQ. The CDR3 reads CASSLAGTGNSGANVLTF. The DNA of the CDR3 is TGCGCCAGCAGCTTGGCCGGGACAGGGAACTCTGGGGCCAACGTCCTGACTTTC.

The chain uses TRBV19 and TRBJ1-5, with 7 bases lining up with TRBD1. Germline-derived CDR1 and CDR2 are LNHDA and SQIVND (reference sequence). The CDR3 consists of 13 residues. The V and J ends lost 6 bases and 7 bases, in that order; junction bases with no gene match: 6. CDR3: CASSADREQPQHF. CDR3 in DNA: TGTGCCAGTAGCGCTGACAGGGAACAGCCCCAGCATTTT.